This TCR beta chain emerged from a study of blood T cell repertoires in COVID-19. Study context: Sites across the United States, Italy and Spain contributed samples from acute and convalescent COVID-19.

Original processing methods: Researchers report that nucleated cell counts were estimated from reference gene primer amplification. Some clones are missing from TCRdb's copy, which holds only in-frame ones; the method was immunoSEQ multiplex PCR. V and J calls and clone size come straight from that table; D and trimming were deduced from the DNA. Of some 330,000 clones listed, 88% were seen once; the top ten hold around 4.6%. Germline V gene data show CDR1 as SGHRS and CDR2 as YFSETQ. V lost 0 bases, J lost 5 bases, and 14 bases lay in between. The CDR3 is 15 residues long. Sample: PBMCs or T cells enriched from blood (not recorded which). The clonotype comes from a man aged 25 to 40 who had recovered from COVID-19. This rearrangement joins TRBV5-1 to TRBJ2-5; D is undetermined. DNA of the CDR3: TGCGCCAGCAGCTTGGACCGATCCGAGCGCGAGACCCAGTACTTC. Protein product: CASSLDRSERETQYF.